Below, 14 T cell receptor beta chains from the same sample are listed, as sequenced in a study of regulatory T cells in long-lasting Graves disease. Time point defined: persistent/refractory GD, antithyroid drugs over 5 years with positive TRAb. Preparation of the TCR library used RNA extracted from PBMCs. Through Arm-PCR of CDR3 regions and iRepertoire HTBI primers, TCR beta libraries were built. TCRdb analysed the multiplex PCR reads with MiXCR anew, one entry per CDR3 protein. The sample holds fewer than 400,000 distinct CDR3 sequences, under 25% seen once. Here the sequenced sample was peripheral blood mononuclear cells (PBMCs), taken when the disease was refractory, from a patient treated with antithyroid drugs. These receptors all stem from a female donor with Graves disease.

This clonotype was seen more than once but under ten times. The genes are TRBV12-3 or TRBV12-4 and TRBJ2-1; D call uncertain. The CDR3 runs 13 residues. V was shortened by 3 bases and J by 8 bases, with 11 bases between the two germline ends. CDR3 DNA: TGTGCCAGCAGTTTGCGAACGTCTGATGAGCAGTTCTTC. This encodes CASSLRTSDEQFF.

A note on this clonotype: Given a much more abundant clone one base away, this may be a read error. Without the conserved terminal phenylalanine or tryptophan, this CDR3 likely stems from a read error. The genes are TRBV7-8 and TRBJ1-6; D is undetermined. The CDR3 contains 13 residues. The V gene lost 5 bases and the J gene lost 8 bases, with 10 bases spanning the gap. Germline V gene data show CDR1 as SGHVS and CDR2 as FQNEAQ. Here the CDR3 reads CASSGPRDSPLHL. As DNA, the CDR3 is TGTGCCAGCAGCGGTCCTAGGGATTCACCCCTCCACCTT.

The chain links TRBV18 to TRBJ1-1; unclear D gene. V lost 6 bases and J 4 bases, leaving 9 bases between the germline ends. Germline values: CDR1 KGHSH, CDR2 LQKENI. The CDR3 spans 12 residues. In DNA, the CDR3 is TGTGCCAGCTCGGCCGGGAGCACTGAAGCTTTCTTT. This translates into CASSAGSTEAFF.

This clonotype was seen only a few times. This chain joins TRBV27 and TRBJ1-4; D not certain. Germline V lookup: CDR1 MNHEY, CDR2 SMNVEV (reference sequence). CDR3 length: 11 residues. V lost 7 bases to trimming and J lost 8 bases, with 8 bases between them. The CDR3 DNA is TGTGCCAGCAAGTCAGGCGAAAAACTGTTTTTT. Protein sequence: CASKSGEKLFF.

This clonotype was detected ten times or more. V and J are TRBV5-1 and TRBJ1-1; 8 bases line up with TRBD1. The CDR3 runs to 14 residues. The germline V gene encodes CDR1 SGHRS and CDR2 YFSETQ. Trimming removed 0 bases from V and 4 bases from J; junction bases left unmatched: 2. For the CDR3, the DNA is TGCGCCAGCAGCTTGGAGACAGGGGCCACTGAAGCTTTCTTT. As protein: CASSLETGATEAFF. Filled out from reference TRBV5-1 and TRBJ1-1, the complete variable domain reads KAGVTQTPRYLIKTRGQQVTLSCSPISGHRSVSWYQQTPGQGLQFLFEYFSETQRNKGNFPGRFSGRQFSNSRSEMNVSTLELGDSALYLCASSLETGATEAFFGQGTRLTVV.

The V gene is TRBV20-1, the J gene TRBJ2-7; TRBD2 agrees at 8 bases. Per the germline V gene, CDR1 is DFQATT and CDR2 is SNEGSKA (reference sequence). This CDR3 spans 13 amino acids. Unmatched junction bases numbered 9, after V lost 6 bases and J lost 5 bases. In DNA form, the CDR3 reads TGCAGTGCCGAACGAGCGGGAGTTAACGAGCAGTACTTC. Encoded protein: CSAERAGVNEQYF.

Many counts were recorded for this clonotype. The V call is TRBV19, the J call TRBJ1-2; D unclear. The V and J ends lost 2 bases and 4 bases respectively, with 11 bases between them. CDR1 is LNHDA and CDR2 is SQIVND in the germline V gene (reference sequence). The CDR3 has 14 amino acids. CDR3 loop: CASSIRGESYGYTF. The CDR3 nucleotides read TGTGCCAGTAGTATACGGGGAGAGAGCTATGGCTACACCTTC.

The chain has TRBV20-1 and TRBJ2-7; D is perhaps TRBD1 (6 bases). Germline lookup yields CDR1 DFQATT and CDR2 SNEGSKA (reference sequence). CDR3 length: 18 amino acids. V lost 5 bases to trimming and J lost 0 bases, with 26 bases between them. In nucleotides, the CDR3 is TGCAGTGCTGGGATTCTGGATGCACAGGGTGGAAACTCCTACGAGCAGTACTTC. Protein product: CSAGILDAQGGNSYEQYF.

This chain connects TRBV30 to TRBJ2-2; 12 bases agree with TRBD2. Germline assignment: CDR1 GTSNPN and CDR2 SVGIG (reference sequence). Germline trimming cut 7 bases from V and 7 bases from J; bases unmatched to any gene: 4. CDR3 length: 13 amino acids. The CDR3 loop is CASQTSGSGELFF. CDR3 nucleotide sequence: TGTGCCTCGCAGACTAGCGGGAGCGGGGAGCTGTTTTTT.

With regard to this clonotype: The junction differs from germline at one of its ends, possibly a read error. The chain employs TRBV28 and TRBJ1-2; unclear D gene. The CDR3 contains 11 residues. Germline CDR1 is MDHEN and CDR2 is SYDVKM. Here the CDR3 reads CGSSQDYGYTF. The CDR3 DNA follows: TGTGGCAGCAGTCAAGATTATGGCTACACCTTC.

At least ten counts were recorded for this clonotype. This chain joins TRBV2 and TRBJ2-4; TRBD1 matches at 7 bases. Trimming at V came to 9 bases and at J to 8 bases, leaving 7 bases not matched to a gene. CDR3 length: 12 residues. Germline V gives CDR1 SNHLY, CDR2 FYNNEI. CDR3 amino acids: CASRGGLDIQYF. The CDR3 bases are TGTGCCAGTCGAGGGGGCTTAGACATTCAGTACTTC.

This clonotype was recorded a few times. This chain links TRBV29-1 with TRBJ2-7; weak D call: TRBD1 (6 bases). CDR3 length: 15 residues. V lost 6 bases to trimming and J lost 0 bases, with 18 bases between them. Per the germline V gene, CDR1 is SQVTM and CDR2 is ANQGSEA. This chain's CDR3 is CSVIMGAGSSYEQYF. The CDR3 DNA reads TGCAGCGTCATAATGGGGGCGGGCAGCTCCTACGAGCAGTACTTC.

The chain recombines TRBV7-2 with TRBJ1-2, with TRBD1 matching 9 bases. The CDR3 consists of 17 residues. Per germline, CDR1 SGHTA and CDR2 FQGNSA. Germline trimming cut 5 bases from V and 7 bases from J; bases unmatched to any gene: 17. The DNA of the CDR3 is TGTGCCAGCAGCCCCTCGGGGACAGGGCGATCTGCATTTGGCTACACCTTC. Translating it yields CASSPSGTGRSAFGYTF.

The chain links TRBV29-1 to TRBJ2-2, with TRBD1 as a possible D gene (6 bases). Germline CDR1 and CDR2: SQVTM and ANQGSEA. Trimming took off 4 bases at V and 1 base at J, with 10 bases between the two ends. The CDR3 runs to 14 residues. This CDR3 reads CSVGLQGNTGELFF. The CDR3 DNA sequence: TGCAGCGTTGGCCTACAGGGGAACACCGGGGAGCTGTTTTTT.